This TCR beta chain was retrieved from a study of Graves' ophthalmopathy and Graves' hyperthyroidism. Study-wide background: Pretreatment peripheral blood was obtained at initial diagnosis.

Other autoimmune disease, uncontrolled infection, pregnancy and lactation led to exclusion. The PBMC fraction was derived from under 11 ml of fresh peripheral blood. This clonotype was detected ten times or more. Its specificity is unknown. From RNA, the CDR3 regions of TCR beta chains were amplified and sequenced. First-round RT-PCR relied on HTBI primers, and a second-round multiplex PCR came next. Each CDR3 protein is one row after TCRdb ran MiXCR on the multiplex PCR reads. The table has under 250,000 distinct CDR3 sequences, roughly 21% seen once. The study, taken as a whole, reports: Also, most clonotypes expanded in the thyroid above 0.001 frequency appeared in blood.

Trimming cost V 4 bases and J 0 bases; bases outside gene matches: 6. The CDR3 spans 15 residues. The germline V gene has CDR1 SGHRS and CDR2 YFSETQ. The V call is TRBV5-1, the J call TRBJ1-1, with TRBD1 matching 7 bases. Material for sequencing was peripheral blood. The TCR originated in a woman in her forties or fifties with Graves' ophthalmopathy. The CDR3 is CASSLPTGMNTEAFF. The DNA for the CDR3 is TGCGCCAGCAGCCTACCGACAGGGATGAACACTGAAGCTTTCTTT.